This T cell receptor beta chain derives from a study of T cells after yellow fever vaccination. Overall study: SMART-Seq v4 Ultra Low Input prepared libraries from low-cell fractions.

By 5'RACE template switching, TCR cDNA was produced, with a universal primer site and UMIs added in the process. TCRdb reprocessed the 5' RACE reads with MiXCR, giving one entry per CDR3 protein. The repertoire holds about 350,000 distinct CDR3 sequences, 7% to 10% seen once, with around 17% in the top ten. Whole-study findings and limits: Clonotypes shared by both compartments, CD4 and CD8, made up a small share. Once the booster was given, most primary-vaccination clones reappeared, at roughly 96% for CD4 and over 70% for CD8.

CDR1 is SQVTM, CDR2 ANQGSEA, per germline. CDR3 length equals 12 residues. Trimming removed 7 bases at V and 8 bases at J, with 17 bases between. This clonotype was found a few times. What it binds is unknown. The chain combines TRBV29-1 with TRBJ1-2, with a weak D call TRBD1 (6 bases). The clonotype originates from a man between 18 and 29 years old who received the YFV17D yellow fever vaccine. The sequences come from PBMCs, collected about 49 days after the first yellow fever vaccination. CDR3 loop: CSGYRVESGYTF. The DNA for the CDR3 is TGCAGCGGGTACAGGGTAGAGAGCGGCTACACCTTC.